One sample yielded the 22 T cell receptor beta chains listed below, sequenced in a study of beta chain features in type 1 diabetes. The study's findings and limits: For Type 1 diabetes patients, all four CD4+ subsets carried TCRB CDR3s that were moderately but significantly shorter.

Investigators reverse transcribed all isolated RNA, so they sequenced expressed TCRB transcripts. Assay: immunoSEQ multiplex PCR; the TCRdb copy retains only in-frame clones and omits some. The table records about 740,000 clones, about an eighth of them present only once. No antigen has been identified for these receptors. The sequenced material came from naive CD4+ T cells from blood. Source of these receptors: a man between 18 and 35 years old with type 1 diabetes.

The V gene is TRBV7-9, the J gene TRBJ2-3; D not certain. Germline-derived CDR1 and CDR2 are SEHNR and FQNEAQ (reference sequence). The germline V and J ends were trimmed by 3 bases and 1 base, with 11 bases remaining between them. This CDR3 spans 15 amino acids. The CDR3 bases are TGTGCCAGCAGCTTTTCCGGGCTCGGCACAGATACGCAGTATTTT. This sequence encodes CASSFSGLGTDTQYF.

The CDR3 spells CASTRDRPPYEQYF. The DNA of the CDR3 is TGTGCCAGCACCAGAGACAGGCCGCCCTACGAGCAGTACTTC. This chain connects TRBV6-5 to TRBJ2-7; tentative D call: TRBD1 (6 bases). V lost 7 bases to trimming and J lost 2 bases, with 15 bases between them. CDR1 MNHEY and CDR2 SVGAGI come from the germline V gene. This CDR3 region has 14 residues.

This clone turned up a few times. The chain uses TRBV2 and TRBJ1-1, with 7 nucleotides matching TRBD1. Trimming removed 7 bases from V and 6 bases from J; junction bases left unmatched: 5. The CDR3 covers 12 residues. The germline gives CDR1 SNHLY, CDR2 FYNNEI. Here the CDR3 reads CASTRGQSEAFF. DNA for the CDR3: TGTGCCAGCACCCGGGGACAGTCTGAAGCTTTCTTT.

This clone occurred a few times. The chain links TRBV6-6 to TRBJ1-2; 10 bases align to TRBD1. Unmatched junction bases numbered 5, after V lost 5 bases and J lost 8 bases. Germline loops: CDR1 MNHNY, CDR2 SVGAGI (reference sequence). CDR3 length: 13 amino acids. CDR3 bases: TGTGCCAGCAGTGACAGGGGGCTGAGGGGCTACACCTTC. Its translation: CASSDRGLRGYTF.

V usage is TRBV30 and J usage is TRBJ2-2; D not certain. CDR3 length equals 14 residues. Germline values: CDR1 GTSNPN, CDR2 SVGIG (reference sequence). Deletions cut 3 bases from V and 0 bases from J, with 8 bases between. CDR3: CAWRDGPNTGELFF. The CDR3 DNA sequence: TGTGCCTGGAGGGACGGGCCGAACACCGGGGAGCTGTTTTTT.

The chain combines TRBV2 with TRBJ1-6; D is unresolved. Looked up from germline, CDR1 is SNHLY and CDR2 is FYNNEI. Between the trimmed V and J ends, which lost 4 bases and 6 bases, there was a span of 4 bases. The CDR3 has 12 amino acids. The CDR3: CASSVGNSPLHF. The CDR3 DNA reads TGTGCCAGCAGTGTCGGTAATTCACCCCTCCACTTT.

In its sample, this clone was seen a few times. The chain carries TRBV5-1 and TRBJ1-2; D unresolved. Germline assignment: CDR1 SGHRS and CDR2 YFSETQ. The CDR3 consists of 13 residues. The V end was cut by 4 bases, the J end by 7 bases, with 14 bases between. The CDR3 coding sequence is TGCGCCAGCAGCCCGGACCTTCCGAGTGGCTACACCTTC. It encodes CASSPDLPSGYTF.

This clone has only a few counts. The chain couples TRBV5-1 to TRBJ1-1, with TRBD1 identical over 9 bases. Germline loops: CDR1 SGHRS, CDR2 YFSETQ. V was pared by 5 bases and J by 3 bases, with 5 bases of the junction left unmatched. The CDR3 has 14 residues. CDR3 in amino acids: CASSIDRGDTEAFF. For the CDR3, the DNA is TGCGCCAGCAGTATCGACAGGGGGGACACTGAAGCTTTCTTT.

There are a few counts of this clone. The chain has TRBV6-6 and TRBJ1-1; 7 nucleotides line up with TRBD1. Germline V gene data show CDR1 as MNHNY and CDR2 as SVGAGI (reference sequence). There are 14 residues in the CDR3. The junction had 8 bases not matched to a gene; V was cut back by 6 bases and J by 4 bases. CDR3 sequence (DNA): TGTGCCAGCAGGAAGGGGGCAAGTGGCACTGAAGCTTTCTTT. It is translated as CASRKGASGTEAFF.

There are a few counts of this clone. The genes are TRBV9 and TRBJ2-5; 10 nucleotides line up with TRBD2. The germline gives CDR1 SGDLS, CDR2 YYNGEE. The junction had 12 bases not matched to a gene; V was cut back by 2 bases and J by 11 bases. The CDR3 is made up of 15 amino acids. CDR3 amino acids: CASSVQAGGPGEQYF. The CDR3 nucleotides are TGTGCCAGCAGCGTTCAAGCGGGGGGGCCAGGGGAGCAGTACTTC.

This clone was detected a few times. This rearrangement joins TRBV14 to TRBJ1-2, with a weak D call TRBD1 (5 bases). CDR1 is SGHDN and CDR2 is FVKESK in the germline V gene. V was trimmed by 3 bases and J by 4 bases, leaving 12 bases between them. The CDR3 is 14 residues long. The CDR3 sequence: CASSQEQGTYGYTF. CDR3 nucleotide sequence: TGTGCCAGCAGCCAGGAGCAGGGAACCTATGGCTACACCTTC.

This clone was counted a few times. The V gene is TRBV9, the J gene TRBJ2-7; 9 bases match TRBD1. The V gene end was trimmed by 4 bases and the J gene end by 4 bases; junction bases not matched to a gene: 6. CDR3 length: 14 amino acids. Per germline, CDR1 SGDLS and CDR2 YYNGEE. The CDR3 region is CASSPDRGDYEQYF. The CDR3 nucleotides read TGTGCCAGCAGCCCCGACAGGGGGGATTACGAGCAGTACTTC.

This clone was picked up a small number of times. This chain joins TRBV7-2 and TRBJ1-5; D is undetermined. The ends were cut back, 0 bases at V and 6 bases at J, with 12 bases in the middle. The CDR3 runs to 15 residues. Looked up from germline, CDR1 is SGHTA and CDR2 is FQGNSA. The CDR3 DNA sequence: TGTGCCAGCAGCTTAGCAGTGGACGGTACTCAGCCCCAGCATTTT. Translating gives CASSLAVDGTQPQHF. Full variable domain (missing parts from reference TRBV7-2 and TRBJ1-5): GAGVSQSPSNKVTEKGKDVELRCDPISGHTALYWYRQSLGQGLEFLIYFQGNSAPDKSGLPSDRFSAERTGGSVSTLTIQRTQQEDSAVYLCASSLAVDGTQPQHFGDGTRLSIL.

This clone was detected a few times. The chain links TRBV4-1 to TRBJ2-5; D ambiguous. The CDR3 covers 16 residues. Germline V lookup: CDR1 MGHRA, CDR2 YSYEKL. V was shortened by 2 bases and J by 3 bases, with 16 bases between the two germline ends. The CDR3 nucleotides are TGCGCCAGCAGCCAAAGTTGGACCAGGTTTAAAGAGACCCAGTACTTC. It encodes CASSQSWTRFKETQYF.

This clone appeared a few times. As DNA, the CDR3 is TGTGCCAGCAGCACACGTCCGGGACAGGGTTTTAATTCACCCCTCCACTTT. Translation gives CASSTRPGQGFNSPLHF. V usage is TRBV2 and J usage is TRBJ1-6, with 9 bases matching TRBD1. The CDR3 is made up of 17 amino acids. Germline assignment: CDR1 SNHLY and CDR2 FYNNEI. The J segment lost 6 bases and the V segment lost 6 bases, leaving 12 bases of the junction unmatched. The entire variable domain, with the rest obtained from reference TRBV2 and TRBJ1-6, is as follows: EPEVTQTPSHQVTQMGQEVILRCVPISNHLYFYWYRQILGQKVEFLVSFYNNEISEKSEIFDDQFSVERPDGSNFTLKIRSTKLEDSAMYFCASSTRPGQGFNSPLHFGNGTRLTVT.

This clone was counted a few times. This chain connects TRBV2 to TRBJ2-6; D is possibly TRBD1 or TRBD2 (5 bases each). The CDR3 sequence is 15 residues long. Between the trimmed V and J ends, which lost 7 bases and 0 bases, there was a span of 10 bases. Germline lookup yields CDR1 SNHLY and CDR2 FYNNEI. The CDR3 DNA is TGTGCCAGCAATGAGGGGACCTCTGGGGCCAACGTCCTGACTTTC. This codes for CASNEGTSGANVLTF.

The chain carries TRBV2 and TRBJ1-2, with D uncertain. With 1 base removed from V and 0 bases from J, the gap between germline ends came to 6 bases. The CDR3 runs to 14 residues. Germline V lookup: CDR1 SNHLY, CDR2 FYNNEI. The CDR3, as DNA: TGTGCCAGCAGTGAAGGACGGTCTAACTATGGCTACACCTTC. This translates into CASSEGRSNYGYTF.

The V and J genes are TRBV29-1 and TRBJ2-1; D is perhaps TRBD2 (5 bases). Trimming took off 5 bases at V and 6 bases at J, with 8 bases between the two ends. Germline lookup yields CDR1 SQVTM and CDR2 ANQGSEA. The CDR3 runs 11 residues. This CDR3 is CSVSGINEQFF. In DNA, the CDR3 is TGCAGCGTTAGCGGAATCAATGAGCAGTTCTTC.

The table lists this clone with a few counts. The chain uses TRBV30 and TRBJ2-3; 11 bases match TRBD2. J was trimmed by 4 bases and V by 1 base; bases with no gene match: 1. The CDR3 runs 14 residues. Germline assignment: CDR1 GTSNPN and CDR2 SVGIG (reference sequence). CDR3 DNA sequence: TGTGCCTGGAGTGCGGGACTAGCGGCAGATACGCAGTATTTT. This gives the protein CAWSAGLAADTQYF.

This clone was picked up a small number of times. V usage is TRBV6-5 and J usage is TRBJ2-7; D perhaps matches TRBD1 (6 bases). Germline V gene sequence: CDR1 MNHEY, CDR2 SVGAGI. The CDR3 runs 14 residues. V lost 0 bases to trimming and J lost 3 bases, with 9 bases between them. This CDR3 reads CASSYSTGFYEQYF. The CDR3 DNA is TGTGCCAGCAGTTACTCTACAGGGTTCTACGAGCAGTACTTC.

On this clone: This sample includes further DNA sequences coding for the same CDR3. V is TRBV5-1 and J is TRBJ2-2, with D unresolved. CDR1 and CDR2 from the germline V gene are SGHRS and YFSETQ. The V end lost 4 bases, the J end lost 5 bases, and 9 bases lay between the germline ends. The CDR3 sequence is 13 residues long. The CDR3 coding sequence is TGCGCCAGCAGCCCACAAGGGACCGGGGAGCTGTTTTTT. Its protein product is CASSPQGTGELFF.

The chain has TRBV6-1 and TRBJ1-1; no clear D. The CDR3 runs to 14 residues. V was trimmed by 3 bases and J by 0 bases, leaving 8 bases between them. From germline, CDR1 is MNHNS and CDR2 SASEGT. The CDR3 sequence is CASSELQMNTEAFF. In DNA, the CDR3 is TGTGCCAGCAGTGAGTTACAGATGAACACTGAAGCTTTCTTT.